Below are 20 T cell receptor beta chains sequenced from a single sample in a study of cytomegalovirus exposure and HLA in healthy donors. Use of 60 Vbeta and 13 Jbeta primers characterized the PCR. The assay was immunoSEQ multiplex PCR, and TCRdb's table has in-frame clones only and misses some. The sample carries approximately 110,000 clones, approximately 83% recorded once. The sequenced material came from PBMCs. The receptors derive from a woman between 18 and 30 years old in good health and CMV-seronegative.

The V gene is TRBV29-1, the J gene TRBJ1-2; the D is unclear. Looked up from germline, CDR1 is SQVTM and CDR2 is ANQGSEA. V lost 6 bases and J lost 6, with 2 bases in between. This CDR3 is built from 8 residues. CDR3 in DNA: TGCAGCGTCGATGGCTACACCTTC. It specifies CSVDGYTF.

J is TRBJ1-2 and V is TRBV5-1; maybe TRBD1 (6 bases). The CDR3 spans 15 residues. V was trimmed by 4 bases and J by 2 bases, leaving 15 bases between them. Germline loops: CDR1 SGHRS, CDR2 YFSETQ. The CDR3 protein is CASSTTGGRNYGYTF. The CDR3 DNA follows: TGCGCCAGCAGCACGACAGGTGGAAGGAACTATGGCTACACCTTC.

V usage is TRBV6-1 and J usage is TRBJ2-7; D perhaps matches TRBD1 (5 bases). The CDR3 is 11 residues long. V was pared by 6 bases and J by 5 bases, with 8 bases between. The germline gives CDR1 MNHNS, CDR2 SASEGT. For the CDR3, the DNA is TGTGCCAGCAGCATAGGGGACGAGCAGTACTTC. Translating it yields CASSIGDEQYF.

This clone was seen a few times. This chain connects TRBV10-3 to TRBJ2-3; 10 positions agree with TRBD1. V lost 6 bases and J lost 6; bases outside the gene matches: 6. The CDR3 consists of 14 residues. From germline, CDR1 is ENHRY and CDR2 SYGVKD. In DNA, the CDR3 is TGTGCCATCAGGGCGACAGGGGGCGCGGATACGCAGTATTTT. As protein: CAIRATGGADTQYF.

The chain uses TRBV21-1 and TRBJ1-2; TRBD1 is the table's D call, not checked against the DNA. TRBV21-1 is marked as a pseudogene. CDR3 length equals 15 residues. The CDR3 loop is CASSKEGRPNYGYTF. Written as DNA, the CDR3 is TGTGCCAGCAGCAAAGAAGGCAGGCCTAACTATGGCTACACCTTC.

V is TRBV4-2 and J is TRBJ2-7; D remains ambiguous. V was clipped by 2 bases and J by 1 base, with 9 bases between them. CDR1 LGHNA and CDR2 YNFKEQ come from the germline V gene. CDR3 length equals 14 residues. The CDR3 loop reads CASSQTVYSYEQYF. CDR3 bases: TGTGCCAGCAGCCAAACAGTTTATTCCTACGAGCAGTACTTC.

This clone was seen more than once but under ten times. J is TRBJ2-5 and V is TRBV28; TRBD2 is a possible D gene (5 bases). V was shortened by 5 bases and J by 4 bases, with 11 bases between the two germline ends. Germline assignment: CDR1 MDHEN and CDR2 SYDVKM. The CDR3 is made up of 13 amino acids. DNA of the CDR3: TGTGCCAGCAGTGGAGGCCTGCGAGAGACCCAGTACTTC. It is translated as CASSGGLRETQYF. Combining the CDR3 with reference TRBV28 and TRBJ2-5 gives the whole variable domain DVKVTQSSRYLVKRTGEKVFLECVQDMDHENMFWYRQDPGLGLRLIYFSYDVKMKEKGDIPEGYSVSREKKERFSLILESASTNQTSMYLCASSGGLRETQYFGPGTRLLVL.

This clone was detected a few times. The rearrangement links TRBV4-1 to TRBJ2-1, with D possibly TRBD2 on 5 matching bases. CDR3 length: 15 residues. V dropped 5 bases and J dropped 5 bases, with 16 bases sitting between them. Germline-derived CDR1 and CDR2 are MGHRA and YSYEKL. The CDR3: CASSVGLQANNEQFF. CDR3 DNA sequence: TGCGCCAGCAGCGTCGGACTTCAAGCCAACAATGAGCAGTTCTTC.

The gene calls are TRBV2 and TRBJ1-5; D perhaps matches TRBD1 (6 bases). With 6 bases removed from V and 0 bases from J, the gap between germline ends came to 9 bases. Germline-derived CDR1 and CDR2 are SNHLY and FYNNEI. This CDR3 has 14 residues. CDR3 in amino acids: CASRGTSSNQPQHF. The CDR3 bases are TGTGCCAGCAGAGGGACAAGTAGCAATCAGCCCCAGCATTTT. The full variable domain, with the rest looked up from reference TRBV2 and TRBJ1-5, is EPEVTQTPSHQVTQMGQEVILRCVPISNHLYFYWYRQILGQKVEFLVSFYNNEISEKSEIFDDQFSVERPDGSNFTLKIRSTKLEDSAMYFCASRGTSSNQPQHFGDGTRLSIL.

This clone was counted a few times. This chain uses TRBV5-4 with TRBJ2-3, with a tentative D call TRBD2 (6 bases). Trimming took 2 bases from V and 2 from J, leaving 12 bases between them. The CDR3 consists of 15 residues. CDR1 is SGHNT, CDR2 YYREEE, per germline (reference sequence). CDR3 in amino acids: CASSLPDYYTDTQYF. The CDR3 region has the DNA TGTGCCAGCAGCTTACCGGACTACTACACAGATACGCAGTATTTT.

The chain couples TRBV28 to TRBJ1-2; no firm D call. From germline, CDR1 is MDHEN and CDR2 SYDVKM. The CDR3 spans 13 residues. V lost 3 bases and J lost 7, with 12 bases in between. Here the CDR3 reads CASSFPASGGYTF. The CDR3 DNA reads as TGTGCCAGCAGTTTTCCCGCCTCCGGTGGCTACACCTTC.

V gene TRBV18 combines with J gene TRBJ1-3; maybe TRBD1 (5 bases). Germline lookup yields CDR1 KGHSH and CDR2 LQKENI. The CDR3 totals 12 residues. The V end lost 3 bases, the J end lost 8 bases, and 8 bases lay between the germline ends. The CDR3 is CASSPGGDTIYF. In DNA form, the CDR3 reads TGTGCCAGCTCACCCGGGGGGGACACCATATATTTT.

V and J are TRBV5-1 and TRBJ2-7, with 9 bases identical to TRBD1. CDR1 and CDR2 (germline): SGHRS, YFSETQ. V lost 5 bases, J lost 3 bases, and 9 bases stayed unmatched. The CDR3 has 15 residues. This CDR3 is CASSLIWDRVYEQYF. The CDR3 nucleotides are TGCGCCAGCAGTCTCATTTGGGACAGGGTCTACGAGCAGTACTTC.

The chain recombines TRBV28 with TRBJ2-5, with D hard to call. The CDR3 runs 12 residues. The germline V and J ends were trimmed by 5 bases and 3 bases, with 7 bases remaining between them. From germline, CDR1 is MDHEN and CDR2 SYDVKM. DNA for the CDR3: TGTGCCAGCAGTGAGTATAAAGAGACCCAGTACTTC. Encoded protein: CASSEYKETQYF.

CDR3 residues: CASSLTAGEGNSPLHF. The CDR3 DNA reads as TGTGCCAGCAGCTTAACGGCGGGGGAGGGTAATTCACCCCTCCACTTT. The gene calls are TRBV7-2 and TRBJ1-6, with D maybe TRBD1 (5 bases). The length of the CDR3 is 16 residues. Per the germline V gene, CDR1 is SGHTA and CDR2 is FQGNSA. The V end lost 2 bases, the J end lost 6 bases, and 14 bases lay between the germline ends.

This chain joins TRBV6-6 and TRBJ1-5; 8 bases agree with TRBD1. Trimming at V came to 4 bases and at J to 5 bases, leaving 10 bases not matched to a gene. Germline V gene sequence: CDR1 MNHNY, CDR2 SVGAGI (reference sequence). The CDR3 sequence is 16 residues long. CDR3 amino acids: CASSSPGQGFDQPQHF. CDR3 bases: TGTGCCAGCAGTTCCCCCGGACAGGGATTTGATCAGCCCCAGCATTTT.

The chain carries TRBV9 and TRBJ1-1; D remains ambiguous. Germline assignment: CDR1 SGDLS and CDR2 YYNGEE. The V and J ends lost 0 bases and 0 bases respectively, with 15 bases between them. This CDR3 is built from 17 residues. The CDR3 spells CASSVGDNPHMNTEAFF. The CDR3, as DNA: TGTGCCAGCAGCGTAGGTGATAACCCCCACATGAACACTGAAGCTTTCTTT.

The chain has TRBV27 and TRBJ2-5, with a possible D match to TRBD1 (8 bases). Trimming shortened V by 3 bases and J by 5 bases, and 13 bases separated the two germline ends. CDR1 is MNHEY, CDR2 SMNVEV, per germline (reference sequence). This CDR3 has 14 residues. The CDR3 reads CASSFQQGGETQYF. The CDR3 bases are TGTGCCAGCAGTTTCCAACAGGGGGGGGAGACCCAGTACTTC.

The rearrangement joins TRBV4-3 to TRBJ1-2; D unclear. The CDR3 is 14 residues long. V was shortened by 0 bases and J by 4 bases, with 9 bases between the two germline ends. Germline V gene lookup returns CDR1 LGHNA and CDR2 YSLEER. CDR3 protein: CASSQDRLIYGYTF. The CDR3 region has the DNA TGCGCCAGCAGCCAAGATCGACTGATCTATGGCTACACCTTC.

The chain is built from TRBV4-1 and TRBJ2-1, with 7 bases fitting TRBD2. This CDR3 region has 13 residues. Trimming at V came to 8 bases and at J to 7 bases, leaving 8 bases not matched to a gene. Germline values: CDR1 MGHRA, CDR2 YSYEKL. CDR3 amino acids: CASGLAEVNEQFF. DNA for the CDR3: TGCGCCAGCGGGCTAGCGGAGGTGAATGAGCAGTTCTTC.